Sequencing of this T cell receptor beta chain was carried out in a study of T cell responses to AZD1222 COVID-19 vaccine. Only in-frame clones appear in the TCRdb table, and some are missing; sequencing was by immunoSEQ multiplex PCR. The top ten clones hold 2.8% of a sample with some 96,000 clones, nearly 90% of them seen once. Germline CDR1 is KGHSH and CDR2 is LQKENI. The V segment lost 7 bases and the J segment 5 bases; nucleotides outside the gene matches: 4. This CDR3 has 13 amino acids. This sequence originates from an adult in good health. Sample: peripheral blood, taken on day 0 of AZD1222 vaccination. The rearrangement joins TRBV18 to TRBJ2-5; 10 bases line up with TRBD2. CDR3 protein: CASCKLAGETQYF. In DNA, the CDR3 is TGTGCCAGCTGCAAACTAGCGGGGGAGACCCAGTACTTC.